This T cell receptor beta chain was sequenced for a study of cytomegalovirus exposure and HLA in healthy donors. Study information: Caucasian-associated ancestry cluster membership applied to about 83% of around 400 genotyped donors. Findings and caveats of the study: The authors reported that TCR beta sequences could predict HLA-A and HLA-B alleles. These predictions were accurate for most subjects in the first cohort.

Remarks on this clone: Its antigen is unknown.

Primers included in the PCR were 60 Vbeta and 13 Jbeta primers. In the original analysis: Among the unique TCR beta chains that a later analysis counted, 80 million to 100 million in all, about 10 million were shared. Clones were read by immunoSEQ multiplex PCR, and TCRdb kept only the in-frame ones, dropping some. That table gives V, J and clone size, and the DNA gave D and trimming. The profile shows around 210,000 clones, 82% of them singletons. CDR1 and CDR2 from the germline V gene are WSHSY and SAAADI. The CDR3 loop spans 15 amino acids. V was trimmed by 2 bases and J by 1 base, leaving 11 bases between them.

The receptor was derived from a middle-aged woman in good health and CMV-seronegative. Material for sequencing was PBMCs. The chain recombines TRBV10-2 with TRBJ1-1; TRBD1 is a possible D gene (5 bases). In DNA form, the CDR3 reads TGCGCCAGCAGTGAGATTAGGGGAAGGAACACTGAAGCTTTCTTT. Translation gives CASSEIRGRNTEAFF.